These T cell receptor beta chains were read from a single sample in a study of control samples from healthy donors and cancer patients. Measured with immunoSEQ multiplex PCR; TCRdb has only the in-frame clones, and not every one. The sample records more than 85,000 clones, about 81% being singletons. The sequenced sample consisted of PBMCs. The origin of the receptors is a man aged 65-85 years with lung cancer. The CDR3 runs from the conserved cysteine through the conserved F or W. Fields, in order: J gene, clone size, D gene, V gene, CDR3 DNA, CDR3 protein. A D gene is named only where the DNA matches it firmly. Rows give clone size only sometimes, using once, few, many, or a class for an expanded clone.

>TRBJ2-5|NA|TRBD2|TRBV7-8
TGTGCCAGCAGCTTAGGTCTCAGCGGGGTACCAGAGACCCAGTACTTC
CASSLGLSGVPETQYF
>TRBJ1-2|NA|NA|TRBV5-4
TGTGCCAGCAGCTTGGACAGTCAAACCAATGGCTACACCTTC
CASSLDSQTNGYTF
>TRBJ1-1|NA|NA|TRBV19
TGTGCCAGTAGTAAGAGAACTGAAGCTTTCTTT
CASSKRTEAFF
>TRBJ2-2|NA|TRBD2|TRBV5-4
TGTGCCAGCAGCTTGGAGGGACTAGCGGGGGGCTATAACACCGGGGAGCTGTTTTTT
CASSLEGLAGGYNTGELFF
>TRBJ2-1|NA|NA|TRBV11-2
TGTGCCAGCAGCCCCTTCCTTACAGGTCCTAACAATGAGCAGTTCTTC
CASSPFLTGPNNEQFF
>TRBJ1-2|NA|NA|TRBV5-6
TGTGCCAGCAGCTTGGCGGCGGGGGCTGGAGGCTACACCTTC
CASSLAAGAGGYTF
>TRBJ1-3|NA|TRBD1|TRBV19
TGTGCCAGCTCTACGGGACAGGCAAACTCTGGAAACACCATATATTTT
CASSTGQANSGNTIYF
>TRBJ1-4|NA|TRBD1|TRBV2
TGTGCCAGCAGTGAGCCTACAGGGGTCCTCTTGAGCAATGAAAAACTGTTTTTT
CASSEPTGVLLSNEKLFF
>TRBJ2-6|many|NA|TRBV27
TGTGCCAGCAGTCCCCATTGGGGGACTGGGGCCAACGTCCTGACTTTC
CASSPHWGTGANVLTF
>TRBJ2-1|NA|NA|TRBV4-1
TGCGCCAGCAGCTCCCGCTCGACAGGAACCTACAATGAGCAGTTCTTC
CASSSRSTGTYNEQFF
>TRBJ2-4|NA|NA|TRBV28
TGTGCCAGCAGTCCCGAGACAGTAGGAGCCAAAAACATTCAGTACTTC
CASSPETVGAKNIQYF
>TRBJ2-7|once|NA|TRBV5-1
TGCGCCAGCAGCATTGACGGGTCCTACGAGCAGTACTTC
CASSIDGSYEQYF
>TRBJ2-3|NA|NA|TRBV5-1
TGCGCCAGCAGCCGGATTAATGGCGGGGGCACAGATACGCAGTATTTT
CASSRINGGGTDTQYF
>TRBJ2-5|NA|NA|TRBV10-1
TGCGCCAGCAGTGATGGAAGCGGGTCGCCCCCGGGGACCCAGTACTTC
CASSDGSGSPPGTQYF
>TRBJ1-2|few|NA|TRBV24-1
TGTGCCACCAGTGATCCGGGACGGAACTATGGCTACACCTTC
CATSDPGRNYGYTF
>TRBJ2-7|NA|TRBD1|TRBV11-3
TGTGCCAGCAGCTCGGACAGGGGGCAGGGCGAGCAGTACTTC
CASSSDRGQGEQYF
>TRBJ2-7|few|TRBD1|TRBV7-9
TGTGCCAGCAGCTCTATACCGGGACAGGCTATCTCCTACGAGCAGTACTTC
CASSSIPGQAISYEQYF
>TRBJ1-6|NA|NA|TRBV18
TGTGCCAGCTCACCCGCGACGGGGGTCTCACCCCTCCACTTT
CASSPATGVSPLHF
>TRBJ1-6|NA|NA|TRBV5-6
TGTGCCAGCAGCTTGAGGAACAGTAATTCACCCCTCCACTTT
CASSLRNSNSPLHF
>TRBJ2-1|NA|NA|TRBV7-7
TGTGCCAGCAGCTTTCAGCGGTACAATGAGCAGTTCTTC
CASSFQRYNEQFF
>TRBJ2-3|NA|NA|TRBV4-3
TGCGCCAGCAGCCAAGATCTGGGCAGGGGAACAGATACGCAGTATTTT
CASSQDLGRGTDTQYF
>TRBJ1-2|NA|NA|TRBV11-2
TGTGCCAGCAGCTTTGGACGTACCGAACGGGGAGGCTACACCTTC
CASSFGRTERGGYTF